This entry features one T cell receptor beta chain sequence. Its antigen is unknown. The CDR3 consists of 15 residues. Trimming took 5 bases from V and 0 from J; bases not matched to a gene: 4. Germline V lookup: CDR1 MNHEY, CDR2 SVGAGI. The sample originates from a study of cytomegalovirus exposure and HLA in healthy donors. Notes on the study in general: CMV serostatus was the sole immune exposure information available. One variant, a missense change in DCLRE1C, was linked in a later analysis to TCR beta V- and J-gene trimming. Rarity characterized most TCR sequences, yet some public TCRs appeared in many donors.

Researchers ran the PCR with 60 Vbeta and 13 Jbeta primers. Using immunoSEQ multiplex PCR, the repertoire was profiled, and TCRdb retains in-frame clones only, with some absent. The sample contains more than 150,000 clones, 82% of which appear only once. Sequencing used PBMCs. This TCR derives from a young woman in good health and CMV-seronegative. This chain links TRBV6-5 with TRBJ1-1, with 9 bases fitting TRBD1. This CDR3 is CASSPGQGLNTEAFF. The CDR3 bases are TGTGCCAGCAGTCCTGGACAGGGGTTGAACACTGAAGCTTTCTTT.